This is a list of T cell receptor beta chains from one sample in a study of cytomegalovirus exposure and HLA in healthy donors. Using immunoSEQ multiplex PCR, the repertoire was profiled, and TCRdb retains in-frame clones only, with some absent. This table has some 170,000 clones, about four fifths appearing once. The sample was PBMCs. These receptors originate from a man aged 25-45 years in good health and CMV-seronegative. CDR3s include the opening cysteine and the closing phenylalanine or tryptophan. D genes are given only for firm matches. For some rows the clone size is stated as once, few or many, or as a class when expanded; others skip it.

J,length,D,V,size,CDR3,DNA
TRBJ2-6,14,.,TRBV10-3,few,CATQVLSGANVLTF,TGTGCCACCCAGGTGCTCTCTGGGGCCAACGTCCTGACTTTC
TRBJ1-1,13,TRBD1,TRBV5-1,.,CASSLVDRLEAFF,TGCGCCAGCAGCTTGGTGGACAGGTTAGAAGCTTTCTTT
TRBJ1-5,13,TRBD1,TRBV29-1,.,CSVLDREGQPQHF,TGCAGCGTTTTGGACAGGGAGGGCCAGCCCCAGCATTTT
TRBJ2-7,13,.,TRBV7-6,.,CASSLDTEYEQYF,TGTGCCAGCAGCTTGGACACGGAATACGAGCAGTACTTC
TRBJ2-1,14,.,TRBV6-6,.,CASASGTYHNEQFF,TGTGCCAGCGCCTCCGGGACATATCACAATGAGCAGTTCTTC
TRBJ1-1,13,TRBD1,TRBV30,.,CAWQTGGASEAFF,TGTGCCTGGCAAACAGGGGGCGCGTCCGAAGCTTTCTTT
TRBJ1-2,13,TRBD1,TRBV7-8,.,CASSLARGFGYTF,TGTGCCAGCAGCTTAGCCAGGGGGTTCGGCTACACCTTC
TRBJ1-5,12,.,TRBV29-1,.,CSAGVGNQPQHF,TGCAGCGCAGGGGTTGGCAATCAGCCCCAGCATTTT
TRBJ1-4,16,.,TRBV5-1,few,CASSSDRPTTNEKLFF,TGCGCCAGCAGCTCGGACAGACCTACAACTAATGAAAAACTGTTTTTT
TRBJ2-7,15,TRBD1,TRBV13,.,CASSTRTGIFYEQYF,TGTGCCAGCAGCACGCGGACAGGGATTTTCTACGAGCAGTACTTT
TRBJ1-4,14,.,TRBV7-9,.,CASSGASTNEKLFF,TGTGCCAGCAGTGGGGCGTCGACTAATGAAAAACTGTTTTTT
TRBJ2-1,16,TRBD2,TRBV7-3,.,CASSPRAGGVYNEQFF,TGTGCCAGCAGCCCCCGAGCGGGAGGGGTATACAATGAGCAGTTCTTC
TRBJ1-6,15,TRBD1,TRBV6-5,few,CASSWKQGTGAPLHF,TGTGCCAGCAGCTGGAAACAGGGGACCGGAGCACCCCTCCACTTT
TRBJ1-2,13,TRBD1,TRBV5-8,.,CASSLTGAYGYTF,TGTGCCAGCAGCCTAACAGGGGCCTATGGCTACACCTTC
TRBJ1-5,13,.,TRBV19,.,CASSIGGGKPQHF,TGTGCCAGTAGTATAGGGGGAGGGAAGCCCCAGCATTTT
TRBJ2-3,16,TRBD1,TRBV19,.,CASSVPGTGRGDTQYF,TGTGCCAGTAGTGTGCCCGGGACAGGGAGGGGAGATACGCAGTATTTT
TRBJ2-6,16,.,TRBV30,.,CAWSWVGGPGANVLTF,TGTGCCTGGAGTTGGGTCGGGGGGCCTGGGGCCAACGTCCTGACTTTC
TRBJ2-7,16,TRBD2,TRBV29-1,.,CSVEEGQRGNGYEQYF,TGCAGCGTTGAGGAGGGTCAGCGGGGCAACGGCTACGAGCAGTACTTC
TRBJ1-1,14,TRBD1,TRBV19,.,CATLTGGTNTEAFF,TGTGCCACCCTGACAGGGGGAACGAACACTGAAGCTTTCTTT
TRBJ2-1,16,TRBD2,TRBV11-2,.,CASSPMGSGRGYEQFF,TGTGCCAGCAGCCCAATGGGTAGCGGGAGGGGCTATGAGCAGTTCTTC
TRBJ1-4,17,.,TRBV2,.,CASSGTQGPATNEKLFF,TGTGCCAGCAGTGGGACCCAGGGCCCCGCAACTAATGAAAAACTGTTTTTT
TRBJ2-4,15,TRBD1,TRBV30,.,CAWSPGQGSKNIQYF,TGTGCCTGGAGTCCGGGACAGGGATCCAAAAACATTCAGTACTTC
TRBJ2-3,15,TRBD1,TRBV13,.,CASSPNRGQTDTQYF,TGTGCCAGCAGTCCAAACAGGGGGCAGACAGATACGCAGTATTTT
TRBJ2-1,15,TRBD2,TRBV7-3,once,CASSLLAGGRDEQFF,TGTGCCAGCAGCTTACTGGCGGGGGGGAGAGATGAGCAGTTCTTC
TRBJ1-3,14,.,TRBV5-1,.,CASSGTGSGNTIYF,TGCGCCAGCAGCGGTACAGGCTCTGGAAACACCATATATTTT
TRBJ2-3,16,.,TRBV28,once,CASSFERWGHTDTQYF,TGTGCCAGCAGTTTTGAACGTTGGGGGCACACAGATACGCAGTATTTT
TRBJ1-3,18,.,TRBV7-6,.,CASSLMTIETSTGNTIYF,TGTGCCAGCAGCTTAATGACGATCGAAACTAGTACTGGAAACACCATATATTTT
TRBJ1-2,15,.,TRBV7-2,once,CASSLGPGDYYGYTF,TGTGCCAGCAGCTTAGGGCCGGGGGACTACTATGGCTACACCTTC
TRBJ2-3,16,TRBD2,TRBV19,.,CASSIGLAGASDTQYF,TGTGCCAGTAGTATTGGCCTAGCGGGAGCCTCGGATACGCAGTATTTT
TRBJ1-1,13,.,TRBV4-1,few,CASSQVAETEAFF,TGCGCCAGCAGCCAAGTGGCGGAGACTGAAGCTTTCTTT
TRBJ2-3,16,TRBD2,TRBV28,.,CASSLSSGGGTDTQYF,TGTGCCAGCAGCCTCTCTAGCGGGGGTGGTACAGATACGCAGTATTTT
TRBJ2-3,13,.,TRBV7-6,.,CASSLRDTDTQYF,TGTGCCAGCAGCCTCCGGGACACAGATACGCAGTATTTT
TRBJ1-2,15,.,TRBV11-2,.,CASSLEQGANYGYTF,TGTGCCAGCAGCTTAGAACAGGGAGCTAACTATGGCTACACCTTC
TRBJ2-1,15,.,TRBV2,.,CASSYPLQWLNEQFF,TGTGCCAGCAGTTACCCCCTCCAGTGGCTCAATGAGCAGTTCTTC
TRBJ2-2,18,TRBD2,TRBV11-3,.,CASSLDGLAGEFTGELFF,TGTGCCAGCAGCTTAGACGGACTAGCGGGAGAATTCACCGGGGAGCTGTTTTTT
TRBJ2-5,16,TRBD2,TRBV4-1,.,CASSRRLAGGQETQYF,TGCGCCAGCAGCCGCCGACTAGCGGGGGGCCAAGAGACCCAGTACTTC